The 28 T cell receptor beta chains below all came from one sample that was sequenced in a study of blood T cell repertoires in COVID-19. This table comes from immunoSEQ multiplex PCR, and its TCRdb copy is limited to in-frame clones, with some not included. The table has about 430,000 clones, approximately 90% seen once; the top ten hold more than 0.7%. Sequenced input: peripheral blood. The receptors were sampled from a man younger than 35 with COVID-19, enrolled during active disease.

This sequence joins TRBV11-2 and TRBJ2-1; D is perhaps TRBD2 (7 bases). From germline, CDR1 is SGHAT and CDR2 FQNNGV. Trimming removed 5 bases from V and 0 bases from J, with 14 bases in between. The CDR3 has 16 amino acids. The CDR3 is CASSTRGAGSYNEQFF. The CDR3 nucleotides read TGTGCCAGCAGCACCCGGGGGGCGGGCTCCTACAATGAGCAGTTCTTC.

CDR3 sequence: CSVVPGGNQPQHF. The CDR3 coding sequence is TGCAGCGTTGTCCCAGGGGGCAATCAGCCCCAGCATTTT. The genes are TRBV29-1 and TRBJ1-5, with a weak D call TRBD1 (6 bases). Germline assignment: CDR1 SQVTM and CDR2 ANQGSEA. The CDR3 contains 13 residues. Trimming pared 4 bases from V and 2 bases from J, leaving 9 bases between.

The chain carries TRBV3-1 (or the pseudogene TRBV3-2) and TRBJ2-1; D unclear. V gave up 4 bases and J gave up 3 bases, with 13 bases separating them. Germline V gene lookup returns CDR1 LGHDT and CDR2 YNNKEL (reference sequence). This CDR3 comprises 15 residues. Here the CDR3 DNA reads TGTGCCAGCAGCCCCCCCCAACCCGGCTACAATGAGCAGTTCTTC. Encoded protein: CASSPPQPGYNEQFF.

This clone was seen a few times. The CDR3 nucleotides are TGTGCCAGCAGCGAGGGGAGGGCCAAAAACATTCAGTACTTC. Its translation: CASSEGRAKNIQYF. J is TRBJ2-4 and V is TRBV9, with D possibly matching TRBD2 (6 bases). Germline lookup yields CDR1 SGDLS and CDR2 YYNGEE. The CDR3 has 14 residues. Trimming stripped 3 bases from V and 1 base from J, with 8 bases between.

The chain's CDR3 is CASTIAGGPVNEQFF. CDR3 nucleotide sequence: TGTGCCAGCACCATAGCGGGGGGGCCGGTCAATGAGCAGTTCTTC. The chain links TRBV2 to TRBJ2-1; the match to TRBD2 covers 11 bases. Trimming at V came to 7 bases and at J to 6 bases, leaving 8 bases not matched to a gene. CDR1 and CDR2 from the germline V gene are SNHLY and FYNNEI. CDR3 size: 15 residues.

The rearrangement links TRBV5-6 to TRBJ2-2, with a tentative D call TRBD2 (7 bases). The CDR3 is made up of 17 amino acids. Trimming took off 4 bases at V and 3 bases at J, with 19 bases between the two ends. Germline CDR1 and CDR2: SGHDT and YYEEEE. CDR3 bases: TGTGCCAGCAGCGGGGGCCCCTACGGGAGGCACACCGGGGAGCTGTTTTTT. Amino acid sequence: CASSGGPYGRHTGELFF.

The chain carries TRBV12-5 and TRBJ2-2; 8 bases map to TRBD1. Germline assignment: CDR1 LGHNT and CDR2 FRNRAP. Trimming at V came to 1 base and at J to 6 bases, leaving 4 bases not matched to a gene. The CDR3 has 15 amino acids. In DNA, the CDR3 is TGTGCTAGTGGTTTGGGGACAGGGTCGCCCGGGGAGCTGTTTTTT. The encoded protein is CASGLGTGSPGELFF.

The chain carries TRBV3-1 (or the pseudogene TRBV3-2) and TRBJ1-2; D perhaps matches TRBD1 (5 bases). The CDR3 is made up of 15 amino acids. CDR1 LGHDT and CDR2 YNNKEL come from the germline V gene (reference sequence). Trimming stripped 5 bases from V and 0 bases from J, with 13 bases between. This CDR3 reads CASSFWTTANYGYTF. In nucleotides, the CDR3 is TGTGCCAGCAGCTTTTGGACGACAGCTAACTATGGCTACACCTTC.

The CDR3 DNA reads TGTGCCAGCAAGGGGTCGCCCTACGAGCAGTACTTC. Translating it yields CASKGSPYEQYF. The rearrangement uses TRBV6-5 and TRBJ2-7; TRBD1 is a possible D gene (5 bases). From germline, CDR1 is MNHEY and CDR2 SVGAGI. V was cut by 7 bases and J by 2 bases, with 9 bases left in between. The CDR3 covers 12 residues.

The chain recombines TRBV3-1 (or the pseudogene TRBV3-2) with TRBJ2-7; D possibly corresponds to TRBD1 (5 bases). The CDR3 extends over 14 amino acids. Germline values: CDR1 LGHDT, CDR2 YNNKEL (reference sequence). Between the trimmed V and J ends, which lost 7 bases and 2 bases, there was a span of 15 bases. This CDR3 reads CASTLGQGTYEQYF. CDR3 sequence (DNA): TGTGCCAGCACATTGGGGCAGGGTACCTACGAGCAGTACTTC.

The genes are TRBV5-4 and TRBJ2-7; 7 nucleotides line up with TRBD1. The CDR3 runs to 14 residues. From germline, CDR1 is SGHNT and CDR2 YYREEE (reference sequence). Trimming took 4 bases from V and 0 from J; bases not matched to a gene: 4. CDR3 DNA: TGTGCCAGCAGCCCGAGGGACAGCTCCTACGAGCAGTACTTC. Translation gives CASSPRDSSYEQYF. Looking up the rest from reference TRBV5-4 and TRBJ2-7 gives the full variable domain: ETGVTQSPTHLIKTRGQQVTLRCSSQSGHNTVSWYQQALGQGPQFIFQYYREEENGRGNFPPRFSGLQFPNYSSELNVNALELDDSALYLCASSPRDSSYEQYFGPGTRLTVT.

This clone was seen just once. The gene calls are TRBV15 and TRBJ2-5, with 7 bases that match TRBD2. The V gene's germline CDR1 is LNHNV and CDR2 YYDKDF (reference sequence). V lost 4 bases, J lost 3 bases, and 8 bases stayed unmatched. The CDR3 totals 15 residues. The CDR3 reads CATSTLAGEKETQYF. The CDR3 nucleotides read TGTGCCACCAGCACCCTCGCGGGAGAGAAAGAGACCCAGTACTTC.

This chain joins TRBV3-1 (or the pseudogene TRBV3-2) and TRBJ1-2; D is possibly TRBD1 (5 bases). This CDR3 contains 16 residues. V lost 1 base and J lost 4, with 16 bases in between. Germline CDR1 and CDR2: LGHDT and YNNKEL (reference sequence). CDR3 coding DNA: TGTGCCAGCAGCCAAGGCGGGGCAGCTGGGGCCTATGGCTACACCTTC. Its protein product is CASSQGGAAGAYGYTF.

V and J are TRBV18 and TRBJ1-5; D is undetermined. The germline CDR1 and CDR2 sequences are KGHSH and LQKENI. The CDR3 runs 15 residues. Trimming removed 3 bases at V and 3 bases at J, with 12 bases between. The CDR3 region is CASSPEIGINQPQHF. The CDR3 nucleotides are TGTGCCAGCTCACCCGAGATCGGGATCAATCAGCCCCAGCATTTT.

This chain joins TRBV5-6 and TRBJ2-2; D ambiguous. Trimming left V 0 bases short and J 6 bases short, with 9 bases between. Germline-derived CDR1 and CDR2 are SGHDT and YYEEEE. The CDR3 length is 14 residues. CDR3 protein: CASSLGGGPGELFF. In DNA form, the CDR3 reads TGTGCCAGCAGCTTGGGAGGCGGTCCCGGGGAGCTGTTTTTT.

This chain connects TRBV5-4 to TRBJ2-7, with TRBD2 matching over 8 bases. The V and J ends lost 0 bases and 3 bases, in that order; junction bases with no gene match: 11. CDR3 length: 17 amino acids. Germline CDR1 reads SGHNT; CDR2 reads YYREEE (reference sequence). The CDR3 spells CASSLAGGSGSGYEQYF. The DNA for the CDR3 is TGTGCCAGCAGCTTGGCCGGAGGGAGCGGGAGTGGCTACGAGCAGTACTTC.

The chain employs TRBV7-9 and TRBJ2-5; 7 bases are a match to TRBD1. The CDR3 length is 14 residues. V shed 3 bases, J shed 3 bases, and the junction held 4 bases outside the gene matches. Germline CDR1 SEHNR, CDR2 FQNEAQ (reference sequence). The CDR3 loop reads CASSLTTGKETQYF. In DNA, the CDR3 is TGTGCCAGCAGCTTGACGACAGGGAAAGAGACCCAGTACTTC.

The V call is TRBV18, the J call TRBJ1-3; TRBD1 aligns across 7 bases. Per the germline V gene, CDR1 is KGHSH and CDR2 is LQKENI. There are 15 residues in the CDR3. V dropped 2 bases and J dropped 1; count of bases not matched to a gene: 2. The CDR3 region has the DNA TGTGCCAGCTCACCAACAGGGGTTTCTGGAAACACCATATATTTT. As protein: CASSPTGVSGNTIYF.

This chain uses TRBV6-5 with TRBJ1-6, with 9 bases lining up with TRBD1. J gave up 6 bases and V 7 bases, and 7 bases lay outside the gene matches. The CDR3 has 15 residues. CDR1 and CDR2 from the germline V gene are MNHEY and SVGAGI. The CDR3 DNA sequence: TGTGCCAGCAAATTAACAGGGGGCGGTAATTCACCCCTCCACTTT. Encoded protein: CASKLTGGGNSPLHF.

The chain is built from TRBV19 and TRBJ2-2; no firm D call. The germline V gene has CDR1 LNHDA and CDR2 SQIVND (reference sequence). The CDR3 has 14 residues. V lost 3 bases and J 1 base, leaving 6 bases between the germline ends. The CDR3 nucleotides are TGTGCCAGTAGTATTCGGAGGAACACCGGGGAGCTGTTTTTT. Translated, it gives CASSIRRNTGELFF.

This sequence joins TRBV19 and TRBJ2-7, with 12 bases that match TRBD1. This CDR3 comprises 15 residues. Germline CDR1 and CDR2: LNHDA and SQIVND (reference sequence). The V gene end was trimmed by 5 bases and the J gene end by 2 bases; junction bases not matched to a gene: 4. This chain's CDR3 is CASSPGQGAPYEQYF. As DNA, the CDR3 is TGTGCCAGTAGTCCGGGACAGGGGGCACCCTACGAGCAGTACTTC.

The CDR3 here is CASSLFAGESETQYF. The CDR3 coding sequence is TGTGCCAGCAGCTTATTTGCGGGGGAGTCTGAGACCCAGTACTTC. The chain links TRBV7-8 to TRBJ2-5, with TRBD2 matching 7 bases. CDR3 length equals 15 residues. J was trimmed by 5 bases and V by 2 bases; bases with no gene match: 8. Germline V gene sequence: CDR1 SGHVS, CDR2 FQNEAQ.

The chain employs TRBV27 and TRBJ1-6; 7 bases are shared with TRBD1. The CDR3 totals 13 residues. V lost 5 bases to trimming and J lost 8 bases; unmatched junction nucleotides: 3. Germline CDR1 is MNHEY and CDR2 is SMNVEV (reference sequence). Here the CDR3 reads CASSPGGDSPLHF. CDR3 nucleotide sequence: TGTGCCAGCAGTCCAGGGGGAGATTCACCCCTCCACTTT.

This chain joins TRBV2 and TRBJ2-1; the D is unclear. Trimming removed 5 bases from V and 7 bases from J, with 18 bases in between. CDR3 length: 15 residues. Germline CDR1 is SNHLY and CDR2 is FYNNEI. The CDR3 sequence is CASSHRSPSSNEQFF. In DNA form, the CDR3 reads TGTGCCAGCAGTCATCGGAGTCCTAGTAGTAATGAGCAGTTCTTC.

V is TRBV5-1 and J is TRBJ1-6; D remains unclear. Per germline, CDR1 SGHRS and CDR2 YFSETQ. CDR3 size: 16 residues. The germline V and J ends were trimmed by 2 bases and 0 bases, with 9 bases remaining between them. The CDR3 coding sequence is TGCGCCAGCAGCTTACGGGAGAGCTCCTATAATTCACCCCTCCACTTT. The encoded protein is CASSLRESSYNSPLHF.

The rearrangement joins TRBV19 to TRBJ1-2; 9 bases fit TRBD1. The junction had 15 bases not matched to a gene; V was cut back by 8 bases and J by 8 bases. The germline V gene encodes CDR1 LNHDA and CDR2 SQIVND (reference sequence). This CDR3 comprises 15 residues. CDR3 sequence (DNA): TGTGCCAGTCAAAGACCGGGACAGGGCATCGGAGGCTACACCTTC. Its translation: CASQRPGQGIGGYTF. Variable domain in full (rest from reference TRBV19 and TRBJ1-2): DGGITQSPKYLFRKEGQNVTLSCEQNLNHDAMYWYRQDPGQGLRLIYYSQIVNDFQKGDIAEGYSVSREKKESFPLTVTSAQKNPTAFYLCASQRPGQGIGGYTFGSGTRLTVV.

This clone was observed once. Other DNA sequences within the sample encode an identical CDR3. V gene TRBV3-1 (or the pseudogene TRBV3-2) combines with J gene TRBJ1-5, with a possible D match to TRBD1 (5 bases). The germline gives CDR1 LGHDT, CDR2 YNNKEL (reference sequence). CDR3 length: 13 amino acids. The germline V and J ends were trimmed by 3 bases and 4 bases, with 7 bases remaining between them. CDR3 protein: CASSQGGNQPQHF. Written as DNA, the CDR3 is TGTGCCAGCAGCCAGGGGGGGAATCAGCCCCAGCATTTT.

The CDR3, as DNA: TGTGCCAGCAGCCGTGGACAGGGGGAGACTGGCTACACCTTC. Encoded protein: CASSRGQGETGYTF. This sequence joins TRBV5-5 and TRBJ1-2; 10 nucleotides align to TRBD1. CDR3 length: 14 amino acids. J gave up 7 bases and V 4 bases, and 7 bases lay outside the gene matches. Germline-derived CDR1 and CDR2 are SGHKS and YYEKEE (reference sequence).